A single sample gave rise to the 26 T cell receptor beta chains below, sequenced in a study of blood T cells in healthy people across ages. Primers used in a second PCR of roughly 6 to 11 cycles were a sample-barcoded 5' primer and a J-beta primer mix. TCRdb independently ran MiXCR on the 5' RACE reads; one entry per CDR3 protein. The data contain over a million distinct CDR3 sequences, approximately 39% of them seen just once; the ten biggest clones take up about 4.1%. The sample consisted of blood. These receptor sequences come from a woman under 30 in good health.

To note about this clonotype: Possible read error: a much larger clone is one base away. The rearrangement uses TRBV12-3 or TRBV12-4 and TRBJ2-7, with unresolved D. The CDR3 sequence is 15 residues long. CDR3 DNA: TGTGCCAGCAGCCAAATCGTCGGTAGCTCCCACGAGCAGTACTTC. Translation gives CASSQIVGSSHEQYF.

This clonotype was seen once. The chain is built from TRBV25-1 and TRBJ2-4, with D perhaps matching TRBD1 (7 bases). The V gene lost 2 bases and the J gene lost 1 base, with 15 bases spanning the gap. CDR1 and CDR2 (germline): MGHDK, SYGVNS. The CDR3 has 17 residues. The CDR3 loop is CASSERDRAGAKNIQYF. The CDR3 region has the DNA TGTGCCAGCAGTGAACGCGACAGGGCGGGGGCCAAAAACATTCAGTACTTC.

CDR3 protein: CASSYSPGAEQYF. As DNA, the CDR3 is TGTGCCAGCAGTTACTCTCCAGGGGCCGAGCAGTACTTC. The chain is built from TRBV6-2 or TRBV6-3 and TRBJ2-5; tentative D call: TRBD1 (6 bases). The DNA end is more similar to TRBJ2-7, so the J call may be wrong. The CDR3 has 13 residues. From germline, CDR1 is MNHEY and CDR2 SVGEGT.

V usage is TRBV27 and J usage is TRBJ2-3; 7 nucleotides agree with TRBD1. This CDR3 contains 16 residues. The J segment lost 0 bases and the V segment lost 3 bases, leaving 6 bases of the junction unmatched. CDR1 is MNHEY and CDR2 is SMNVEV in the germline V gene (reference sequence). Written as DNA, the CDR3 is TGTGCCAGCAGTTTTCTCGACAGGGTTAGCACAGATACGCAGTATTTT. Translating it yields CASSFLDRVSTDTQYF.

Comments on this clonotype: At one end the junction does not follow the germline gene, possibly because of a read error. V usage is TRBV9 and J usage is TRBJ2-1, with 9 bases matching TRBD1. Germline V CDR1 and CDR2: SGDLS, YYNGEE. The CDR3 loop spans 15 amino acids. The CDR3 here is CTSSLRGTGTNEQFF. In nucleotides, the CDR3 is TGTACCAGCAGCCTAAGGGGGACAGGGACGAATGAGCAGTTCTTC.

This clonotype was picked up many times. The rearrangement joins TRBV27 to TRBJ2-7; 10 nucleotides match TRBD2. With V trimmed by 6 bases and J by 0 bases, 14 bases remained unmatched. The V gene's germline CDR1 is MNHEY and CDR2 SMNVEV (reference sequence). The CDR3 length is 18 residues. CDR3 nucleotide sequence: TGTGCCAGCAGCACCTCCGGGACTAGCGTTTCCCCCTCCTACGAGCAGTACTTC. It encodes CASSTSGTSVSPSYEQYF.

V gene TRBV20-1 combines with J gene TRBJ2-5; no reliable D call. CDR3 length: 12 amino acids. Germline V CDR1 and CDR2: DFQATT, SNEGSKA (reference sequence). The ends were cut back, 1 base at V and 11 bases at J, with 14 bases in the middle. The CDR3 region has the DNA TGCAGTGCTAGAGTGGAAGAGTATGAGCAGTACTTC. Amino acid sequence: CSARVEEYEQYF.

The rearrangement joins TRBV2 to TRBJ2-6; 9 nucleotides match TRBD2. CDR1 SNHLY and CDR2 FYNNEI come from the germline V gene. The CDR3 loop spans 15 amino acids. Trimming at V came to 3 bases and at J to 5 bases, leaving 2 bases not matched to a gene. CDR3 coding DNA: TGTGCCAGCAGTGAGGCGGGGGGGTGGGCCAACGTCCTGACTTTC. Translation: CASSEAGGWANVLTF. Full variable domain (missing parts from reference TRBV2 and TRBJ2-6): EPEVTQTPSHQVTQMGQEVILRCVPISNHLYFYWYRQILGQKVEFLVSFYNNEISEKSEIFDDQFSVERPDGSNFTLKIRSTKLEDSAMYFCASSEAGGWANVLTFGAGSRLTVL.

This rearrangement joins TRBV25-1 to TRBJ2-7; the D gene is possibly TRBD1 (6 bases). Per germline, CDR1 MGHDK and CDR2 SYGVNS. This CDR3 contains 15 residues. V lost 3 bases, J lost 3 bases, and 15 bases lay in between. The CDR3, as DNA: TGTGCCAGCAGTGATACTCACAGGGTCGGCTACGAGCAGTACTTC. Amino acid sequence: CASSDTHRVGYEQYF.

A remark on this clonotype: At one end the junction does not follow the germline gene, possibly because of a read error. V usage is TRBV6-6 and J usage is TRBJ2-1; 9 nucleotides agree with TRBD2. The CDR3 has 14 amino acids. Per the germline V gene, CDR1 is MNHNY and CDR2 is SVGAGI (reference sequence). DNA for the CDR3: TGTGCTGTAACCGGGACTAGCTCCTTCAATGAGCAGTTCTTC. Translating it yields CAVTGTSSFNEQFF.

In this sample, this clonotype turned up a few times. The genes are TRBV6-6 and TRBJ1-5, with unresolved D. This CDR3 region has 14 residues. Germline V gives CDR1 MNHNY, CDR2 SVGAGI (reference sequence). Trimming stripped 6 bases from V and 0 bases from J, with 9 bases between. The chain's CDR3 is CASSAGLSNQPQHF. The CDR3 DNA sequence: TGTGCCAGCAGCGCCGGACTTAGCAATCAGCCCCAGCATTTT.

The chain employs TRBV25-1 and TRBJ2-1; D is ambiguous. The DNA matches TRBJ2-7 better at its end, which makes the J call doubtful. The CDR3 loop spans 17 amino acids. Per germline, CDR1 MGHDK and CDR2 SYGVNS. The CDR3 loop reads CASSEDGRRSSYNEQYF. In DNA, the CDR3 is TGTGCCAGCAGTGAGGACGGAAGGCGAAGCTCCTACAATGAGCAGTACTTC.

The chain recombines TRBV20-1 with TRBJ2-4; D uncertain. The DNA end lines up better with TRBJ2-7; the J call may be wrong. This CDR3 is 12 amino acids long. CDR1 is DFQATT and CDR2 is SNEGSKA in the germline V gene (reference sequence). CDR3 sequence reads: CSALENSYEQYF. DNA for the CDR3: TGCAGTGCATTGGAGAACTCCTACGAGCAGTACTTC.

The chain uses TRBV7-8 and TRBJ2-3; 11 nucleotides align to TRBD2. CDR1 is SGHVS, CDR2 FQNEAQ, per germline. V dropped 1 base and J dropped 9; count of bases not matched to a gene: 6. This CDR3 has 15 residues. CDR3 residues: CASSLGGSGGATQYF. The CDR3 region has the DNA TGTGCCAGCAGCTTAGGGGGTAGCGGGGGGGCAACGCAGTATTTT.

This clonotype showed up just once. The rearrangement uses TRBV29-1 and TRBJ2-1; D perhaps matches TRBD1 (6 bases). The CDR3 is made up of 16 amino acids. Per germline, CDR1 SQVTM and CDR2 ANQGSEA. V was trimmed by 1 base and J by 3 bases, leaving 16 bases between them. The CDR3 DNA sequence: TGCAGCGTTGAAGCCTGGGATAGGGGGAACTACAATGAGCAGTTCTTC. Its protein product is CSVEAWDRGNYNEQFF.

The chain combines TRBV20-1 with TRBJ2-1; possibly TRBD1 or TRBD2 for D (5 bases each). V lost 6 bases and J lost 8, with 20 bases in between. The CDR3 length is 14 residues. Germline V gives CDR1 DFQATT, CDR2 SNEGSKA (reference sequence). This CDR3 reads CSAAGRDPLHEQFF. CDR3 sequence (DNA): TGCAGTGCCGCCGGCCGGGACCCTCTGCATGAGCAGTTCTTC.

As DNA, the CDR3 is TGTGCCAGCTCACCACACTCCGAAGAGACCCAGTACTTC. Its translation: CASSPHSEETQYF. V usage is TRBV18 and J usage is TRBJ2-5; D is uncertain. Trimming removed 1 base at V and 3 bases at J, with 6 bases between. Germline V gene lookup returns CDR1 KGHSH and CDR2 LQKENI. The length of the CDR3 is 13 residues.

The chain joins TRBV6-2 or TRBV6-3 to TRBJ1-1; perhaps TRBD1 as D (6 bases). Trimming took off 0 bases at V and 1 base at J, with 15 bases between the two ends. The V gene's germline CDR1 is MNHEY and CDR2 SVGEGT. There are 17 residues in the CDR3. The CDR3 DNA is TGTGCCAGCAGTTACTCGCTTTCCGGACAGCAGAACACTGAAGCTTTCTTT. Translated: CASSYSLSGQQNTEAFF.

The J gene is TRBJ2-7, the V gene TRBV24-1; 9 positions agree with TRBD1. Gene TRBJ2-5 matches the end of the DNA better, so the J call may be wrong. The length of the CDR3 is 15 residues. From germline, CDR1 is KGHDR and CDR2 SFDVKD. The CDR3 is CATSDPTGGRETQYF. The CDR3 DNA reads TGTGCCACCAGTGACCCTACAGGGGGCAGAGAGACCCAGTACTTC.

The chain is built from TRBV5-6 and TRBJ2-5; D possibly matches TRBD1 or TRBD2 (5 bases each). The CDR3 runs to 14 residues. Trimming pared 0 bases from V and 4 bases from J, leaving 10 bases between. Germline V gene lookup returns CDR1 SGHDT and CDR2 YYEEEE. The CDR3 here is CASSLVAGTETQYF. In DNA, the CDR3 is TGTGCCAGCAGCTTGGTGGCAGGGACAGAGACCCAGTACTTC.

The chain uses TRBV7-2 and TRBJ2-1; TRBD1 matches at 7 bases. The CDR3 length is 20 residues. Unmatched junction bases numbered 19, after V lost 5 bases and J lost 0 bases. Germline assignment: CDR1 SGHTA and CDR2 FQGNSA. CDR3 sequence: CASSRFILTGTASSYNEQFF. In DNA form, the CDR3 reads TGTGCCAGCAGCCGATTCATTTTAACCGGGACAGCCAGCTCCTACAATGAGCAGTTCTTC.

This chain uses TRBV30 with TRBJ2-4, with D unresolved. Trimming left V 5 bases short and J 0 bases short, with 8 bases between. The CDR3 consists of 13 residues. Germline V lookup: CDR1 GTSNPN, CDR2 SVGIG (reference sequence). In DNA, the CDR3 is TGTGCCTGGTCCCAGGTAGCCAAAAACATTCAGTACTTC. Its protein is CAWSQVAKNIQYF.

This chain uses TRBV29-1 with TRBJ2-5; TRBD1 is a possible D gene (6 bases). The V end lost 5 bases, the J end lost 7 bases, and 17 bases lay between the germline ends. CDR3 length: 13 residues. Germline values: CDR1 SQVTM, CDR2 ANQGSEA. In nucleotides, the CDR3 is TGCAGCGTTTTGTCGACAGGCTTAGGGACCCAGTACTTC. Its protein product is CSVLSTGLGTQYF.

The chain has TRBV27 and TRBJ2-3; a possible D gene is TRBD2 (6 bases). Trimming removed 4 bases at V and 4 bases at J, with 15 bases between. Germline V gives CDR1 MNHEY, CDR2 SMNVEV (reference sequence). This CDR3 is 15 amino acids long. The CDR3 DNA reads as TGTGCCAGCAGTTGGAGGGTCGGAGGCGCAGATACGCAGTATTTT. This gives the protein CASSWRVGGADTQYF.

The V gene is TRBV7-3, the J gene TRBJ2-1, with D perhaps assigned TRBD1 or TRBD2 (5 bases each). Trimming took off 4 bases at V and 13 bases at J, with 17 bases between the two ends. Looked up from germline, CDR1 is SGHTA and CDR2 is FQGTGA. CDR3 size: 13 residues. This chain's CDR3 is CASSSSKGRVQFF. In DNA, the CDR3 is TGTGCCAGCAGCTCGAGCAAGGGACGAGTTCAGTTCTTC.

The rearrangement uses TRBV4-3 and TRBJ2-7; 8 bases agree with TRBD2. CDR3 length equals 15 residues. V shed 3 bases and J 0 bases; nucleotides not matched to a gene: 4. The germline CDR1 and CDR2 sequences are LGHNA and YSLEER. DNA of the CDR3: TGCGCCAGCAGCCACCTGACTAGCGCCTCCTACGAGCAGTACTTC. Amino acid sequence: CASSHLTSASYEQYF.